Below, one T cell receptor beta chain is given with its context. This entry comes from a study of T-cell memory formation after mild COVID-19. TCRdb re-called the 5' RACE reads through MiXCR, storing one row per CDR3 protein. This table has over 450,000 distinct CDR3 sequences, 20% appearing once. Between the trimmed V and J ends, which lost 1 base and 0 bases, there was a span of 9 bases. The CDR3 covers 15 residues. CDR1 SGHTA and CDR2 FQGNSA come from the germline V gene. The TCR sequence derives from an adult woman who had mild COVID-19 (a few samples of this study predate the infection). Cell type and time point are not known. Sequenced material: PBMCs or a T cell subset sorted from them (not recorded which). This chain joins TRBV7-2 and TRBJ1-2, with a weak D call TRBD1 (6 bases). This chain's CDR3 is CASSLVTGPNYGYTF. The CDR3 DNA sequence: TGTGCCAGCAGCTTAGTGACAGGCCCTAACTATGGCTACACCTTC.